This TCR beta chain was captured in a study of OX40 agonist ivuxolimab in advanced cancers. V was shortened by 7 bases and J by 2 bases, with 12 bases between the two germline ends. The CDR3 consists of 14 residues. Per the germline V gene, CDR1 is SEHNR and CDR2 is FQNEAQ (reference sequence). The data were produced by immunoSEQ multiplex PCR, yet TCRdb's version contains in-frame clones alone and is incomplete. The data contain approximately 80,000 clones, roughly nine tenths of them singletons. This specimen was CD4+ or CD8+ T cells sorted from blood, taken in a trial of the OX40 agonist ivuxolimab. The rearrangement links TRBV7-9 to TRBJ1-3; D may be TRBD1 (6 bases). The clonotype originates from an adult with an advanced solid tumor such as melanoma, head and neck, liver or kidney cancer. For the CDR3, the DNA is TGTGCCAGCACCCTCACAGGGCCTGGAAACACCATATATTTT. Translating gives CASTLTGPGNTIYF.